A single sample gave rise to the 13 T cell receptor beta chains below, sequenced in a study of blood T cell repertoires in COVID-19. Repertoires were generated with immunoSEQ multiplex PCR, while TCRdb's copy carries only in-frame clones and drops some. The table has around 130,000 clones, over 75% seen once. The source material was peripheral blood. The receptors here all came from a man between 65 and 85 years old with active COVID-19.

This rearrangement joins TRBV6-2 or TRBV6-3 to TRBJ2-7, with D possibly TRBD1 on 5 matching bases. The CDR3 runs 15 residues. V lost 2 bases, J lost 1 base, and 12 bases lay in between. The germline gives CDR1 MNHEY, CDR2 SVGEGT. CDR3 nucleotides: TGTGCCAGCAGTTACGGCCAGGGCCTTTCCTACGAGCAGTACTTC. It is translated as CASSYGQGLSYEQYF.

The genes are TRBV2 and TRBJ1-5; 8 bases align to TRBD1. This CDR3 comprises 14 residues. The V and J ends lost 6 bases and 2 bases, in that order; junction bases with no gene match: 3. The germline gives CDR1 SNHLY, CDR2 FYNNEI. The CDR3 region has the DNA TGTGCCAGCAGCGTGACAGGGGGCAATCAGCCCCAGCATTTT. It is translated as CASSVTGGNQPQHF.

The count of this clone is one. Other DNA sequences in this sample translate to the same CDR3. The chain combines TRBV12-3 or TRBV12-4 with TRBJ1-2; maybe TRBD1 (5 bases). The CDR3 covers 11 residues. V dropped 6 bases and J dropped 5 bases, with 7 bases sitting between them. This CDR3 reads CASSRGYGYTF. In DNA form, the CDR3 reads TGTGCCAGCAGCCGGGGGTATGGCTACACCTTC.

The table lists this clone with a few counts. This chain uses TRBV29-1 with TRBJ1-2, with 9 nucleotides matching TRBD1. The germline V gene has CDR1 SQVTM and CDR2 ANQGSEA. The CDR3 is 13 amino acids. The trim removed 6 bases at V and 5 bases at J, leaving 7 bases unmatched. This CDR3 is CSVERQGEYGYTF. CDR3 sequence (DNA): TGCAGCGTCGAGAGACAGGGGGAGTATGGCTACACCTTC.

This chain joins TRBV5-5 and TRBJ2-7; TRBD2 might be the D (7 bases). Germline lookup yields CDR1 SGHKS and CDR2 YYEKEE (reference sequence). The CDR3 extends over 14 amino acids. Trimming took 4 bases from V and 7 from J, leaving 18 bases between them. The CDR3 region has the DNA TGTGCCAGCAGCCCTCGGGGGGCTGGGGGTGAGCAGTACTTC. It codes for CASSPRGAGGEQYF.

The genes are TRBV7-9 and TRBJ2-1; 7 positions agree with TRBD2. This CDR3 spans 14 amino acids. With 5 bases clipped from V and 6 bases from J, the junction kept 7 bases outside the gene matches. Germline V gene lookup returns CDR1 SEHNR and CDR2 FQNEAQ (reference sequence). The CDR3 coding sequence is TGTGCCAGCAGCCCGACTAGCATTGGCAATGAGCAGTTCTTC. Protein: CASSPTSIGNEQFF.

V is TRBV9 and J is TRBJ2-3; the D gene is possibly TRBD2 (5 bases). CDR1 and CDR2 (germline): SGDLS, YYNGEE. CDR3 length equals 15 residues. Trimming took off 4 bases at V and 0 bases at J, with 12 bases between the two ends. The CDR3 nucleotides are TGTGCCAGCAGCCTTGGACTGCCTAGCACAGATACGCAGTATTTT. It encodes CASSLGLPSTDTQYF. The variable domain in full, completed from reference TRBV9 and TRBJ2-3, reads DSGVTQTPKHLITATGQRVTLRCSPRSGDLSVYWYQQSLDQGLQFLIQYYNGEERAKGNILERFSAQQFPDLHSELNLSSLELGDSALYFCASSLGLPSTDTQYFGPGTRLTVL.

This chain links TRBV3-1 (or the pseudogene TRBV3-2) with TRBJ2-7; D is uncertain. Per germline, CDR1 LGHDT and CDR2 YNNKEL (reference sequence). V was trimmed by 3 bases and J by 7 bases, leaving 7 bases between them. The CDR3 length is 11 residues. DNA of the CDR3: TGTGCCAGCAGCCACACCGGGGAGCAGTACTTC. Translation gives CASSHTGEQYF.

This sequence joins TRBV30 and TRBJ2-2; no definite D call. The germline V and J ends were trimmed by 8 bases and 2 bases, with 15 bases remaining between them. This CDR3 has 14 amino acids. Looked up from germline, CDR1 is GTSNPN and CDR2 is SVGIG (reference sequence). The CDR3 sequence: CALLPPLNTGELFF. The DNA for the CDR3 is TGTGCCCTCCTTCCCCCACTTAACACCGGGGAGCTGTTTTTT.

The chain is built from TRBV4-3 and TRBJ2-1; TRBD2 agrees at 11 bases. J gave up 6 bases and V 3 bases, and 4 bases lay outside the gene matches. In germline, CDR1 is LGHNA, CDR2 YSLEER. The CDR3 consists of 15 residues. The CDR3 nucleotides are TGCGCCAGCAGCCACTATAGCGGGAGGGCCAATGAGCAGTTCTTC. Protein: CASSHYSGRANEQFF.

This clone was counted a single time. V gene TRBV6-2 or TRBV6-3 combines with J gene TRBJ2-3; TRBD2 matches at 10 bases. The CDR3 spans 18 residues. CDR1 MNHEY and CDR2 SVGEGT come from the germline V gene. The junction had 9 bases not matched to a gene; V was cut back by 2 bases and J by 1 base. In DNA, the CDR3 is TGTGCCAGCAGTTACGTCGAGCGGGAGGGCCATCGCACAGATACGCAGTATTTT. Protein: CASSYVEREGHRTDTQYF.

The chain carries TRBV11-3 and TRBJ2-2; D may be TRBD2 (5 bases). V gave up 5 bases and J gave up 8 bases, with 9 bases separating them. CDR1 SGHNT and CDR2 YENEEA come from the germline V gene. The length of the CDR3 is 12 residues. The CDR3 spells CASSRRRGELFF. The CDR3, as DNA: TGTGCCAGCAGCCGCCGGAGGGGGGAGCTGTTTTTT.

The V gene is TRBV7-9, the J gene TRBJ1-1; D possibly corresponds to TRBD1 (6 bases). CDR3 length: 17 residues. The germline V gene has CDR1 SEHNR and CDR2 FQNEAQ (reference sequence). V was shortened by 5 bases and J by 7 bases, with 26 bases between the two germline ends. CDR3 nucleotides: TGTGCCAGCAGCCCCTATCAATGGGGGCGCGGGCCGATTGAAGCTTTCTTT. Translating it yields CASSPYQWGRGPIEAFF.